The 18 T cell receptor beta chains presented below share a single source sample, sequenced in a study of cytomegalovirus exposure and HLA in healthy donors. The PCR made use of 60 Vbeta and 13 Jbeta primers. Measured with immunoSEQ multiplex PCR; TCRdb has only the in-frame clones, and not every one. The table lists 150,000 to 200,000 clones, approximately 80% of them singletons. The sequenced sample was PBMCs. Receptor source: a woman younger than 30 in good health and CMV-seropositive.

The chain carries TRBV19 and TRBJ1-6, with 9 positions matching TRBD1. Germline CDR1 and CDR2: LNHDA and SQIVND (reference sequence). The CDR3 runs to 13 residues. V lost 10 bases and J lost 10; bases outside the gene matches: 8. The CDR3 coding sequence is TGTGCCACCAATGACAGGGGGAGGTCACCCCTCCACTTT. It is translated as CATNDRGRSPLHF.

The CDR3 sequence: CASSSPGHHNSPLHF. DNA for the CDR3: TGTGCCAGCAGCTCGCCGGGACACCATAATTCACCCCTCCACTTT. The chain combines TRBV5-6 with TRBJ1-6; weak D call: TRBD1 (6 bases). V was pared by 3 bases and J by 5 bases, with 12 bases between. The germline V gene encodes CDR1 SGHDT and CDR2 YYEEEE. The CDR3 runs to 15 residues.

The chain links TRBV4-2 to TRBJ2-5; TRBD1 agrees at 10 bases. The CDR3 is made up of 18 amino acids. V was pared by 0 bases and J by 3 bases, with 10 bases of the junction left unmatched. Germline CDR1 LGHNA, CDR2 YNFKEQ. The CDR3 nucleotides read TGTGCCAGCAGCCAAGACTGGGGACGACAGGGGGCGAAAGAGACCCAGTACTTC. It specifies CASSQDWGRQGAKETQYF.

In nucleotides, the CDR3 is TGTGCCAGCAGTTGGGCCAGGGGCAGTTCAGCTTTCTTT. It specifies CASSWARGSSAFF. V is TRBV27 and J is TRBJ1-1, with D tentatively TRBD1 (6 bases). There are 13 residues in the CDR3. V shed 4 bases and J shed 10 bases, with 16 bases lying between them. From germline, CDR1 is MNHEY and CDR2 SMNVEV (reference sequence).

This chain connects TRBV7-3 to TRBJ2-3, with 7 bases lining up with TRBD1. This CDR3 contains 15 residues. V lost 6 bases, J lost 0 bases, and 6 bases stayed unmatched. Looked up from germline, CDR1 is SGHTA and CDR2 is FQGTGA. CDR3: CASRPTGSSTDTQYF. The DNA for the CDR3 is TGTGCCAGCAGACCGACAGGGTCTAGCACAGATACGCAGTATTTT.

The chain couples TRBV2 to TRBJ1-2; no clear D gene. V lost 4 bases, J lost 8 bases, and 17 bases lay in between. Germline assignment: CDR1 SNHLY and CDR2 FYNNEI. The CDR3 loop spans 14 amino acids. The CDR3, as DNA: TGTGCCAGCAGTGGGAGGACCGCCGCCGAGGGCTACACCTTC. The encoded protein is CASSGRTAAEGYTF.

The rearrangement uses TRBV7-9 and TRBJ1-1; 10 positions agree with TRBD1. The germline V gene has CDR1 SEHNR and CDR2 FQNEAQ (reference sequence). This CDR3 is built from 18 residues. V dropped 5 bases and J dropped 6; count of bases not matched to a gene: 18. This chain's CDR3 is CASSPLQGQGNRGAEAFF. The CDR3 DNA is TGTGCCAGCAGCCCCCTGCAGGGACAGGGGAATAGGGGCGCTGAAGCTTTCTTT.

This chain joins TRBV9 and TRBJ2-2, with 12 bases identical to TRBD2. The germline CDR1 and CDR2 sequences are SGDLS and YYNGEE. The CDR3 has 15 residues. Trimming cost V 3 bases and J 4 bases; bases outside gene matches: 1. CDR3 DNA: TGTGCCAGCAGCGGGACTAGCGGGGTCACCGGGGAGCTGTTTTTT. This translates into CASSGTSGVTGELFF. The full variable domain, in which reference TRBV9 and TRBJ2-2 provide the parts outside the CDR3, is DSGVTQTPKHLITATGQRVTLRCSPRSGDLSVYWYQQSLDQGLQFLIQYYNGEERAKGNILERFSAQQFPDLHSELNLSSLELGDSALYFCASSGTSGVTGELFFGEGSRLTVL.

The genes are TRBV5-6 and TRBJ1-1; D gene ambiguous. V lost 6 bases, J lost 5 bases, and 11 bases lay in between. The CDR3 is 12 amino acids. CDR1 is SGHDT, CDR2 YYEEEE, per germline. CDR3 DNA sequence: TGTGCCAGCACCCAAGGCAGGACTGAAGCTTTCTTT. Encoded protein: CASTQGRTEAFF.

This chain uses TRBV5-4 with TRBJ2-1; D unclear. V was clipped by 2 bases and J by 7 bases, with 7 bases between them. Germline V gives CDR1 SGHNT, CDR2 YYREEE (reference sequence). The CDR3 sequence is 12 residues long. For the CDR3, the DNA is TGTGCCAGCAGCTTTGTGCGGAATGAGCAGTTCTTC. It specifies CASSFVRNEQFF.

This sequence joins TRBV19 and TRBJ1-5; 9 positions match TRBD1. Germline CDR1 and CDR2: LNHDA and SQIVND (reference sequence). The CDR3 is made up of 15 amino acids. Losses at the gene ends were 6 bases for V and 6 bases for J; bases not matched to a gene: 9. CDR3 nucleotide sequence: TGTGCCAGTAGATCACAGGGGGCGGGTCGTCAGCCCCAGCATTTT. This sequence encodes CASRSQGAGRQPQHF.

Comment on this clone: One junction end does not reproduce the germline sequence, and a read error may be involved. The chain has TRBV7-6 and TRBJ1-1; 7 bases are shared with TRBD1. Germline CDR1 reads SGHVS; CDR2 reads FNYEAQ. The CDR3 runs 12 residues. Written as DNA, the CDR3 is TGTGCCAGCAGCTTAGGCGGCAGGGGGGAGACATTT. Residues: CASSLGGRGETF.

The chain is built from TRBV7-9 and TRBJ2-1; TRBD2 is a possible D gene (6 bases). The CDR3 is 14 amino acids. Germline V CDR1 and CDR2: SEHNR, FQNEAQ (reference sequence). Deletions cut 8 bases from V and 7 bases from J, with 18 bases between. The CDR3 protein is CASLTGDMWNEQFF. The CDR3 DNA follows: TGTGCCAGCCTTACGGGGGATATGTGGAATGAGCAGTTCTTC.

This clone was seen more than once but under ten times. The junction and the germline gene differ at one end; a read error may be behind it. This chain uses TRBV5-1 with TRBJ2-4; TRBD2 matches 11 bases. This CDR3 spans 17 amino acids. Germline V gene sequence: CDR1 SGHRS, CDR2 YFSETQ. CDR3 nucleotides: TGCGCCAGCAGCGCACTAGCGGGGGTACTAGCCAAAAACAGTCAGTACTTC. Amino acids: CASSALAGVLAKNSQYF. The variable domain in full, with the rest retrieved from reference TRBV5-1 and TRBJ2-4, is KAGVTQTPRYLIKTRGQQVTLSCSPISGHRSVSWYQQTPGQGLQFLFEYFSETQRNKGNFPGRFSGRQFSNSRSEMNVSTLELGDSALYLCASSALAGVLAKNSQYFGAGTRLSVL.

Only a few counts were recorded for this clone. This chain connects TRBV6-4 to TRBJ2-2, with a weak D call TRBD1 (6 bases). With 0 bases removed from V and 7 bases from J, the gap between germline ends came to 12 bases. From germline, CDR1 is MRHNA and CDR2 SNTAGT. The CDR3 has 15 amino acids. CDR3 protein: CASSDSHRASGELFF. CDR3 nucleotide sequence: TGTGCCAGCAGTGACTCGCACAGGGCAAGCGGGGAGCTGTTTTTT.

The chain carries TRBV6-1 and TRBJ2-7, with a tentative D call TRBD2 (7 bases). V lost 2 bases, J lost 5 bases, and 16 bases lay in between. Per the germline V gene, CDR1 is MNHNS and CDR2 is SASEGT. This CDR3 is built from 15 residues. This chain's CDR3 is CASSERVGGGHEQYV. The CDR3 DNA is TGTGCCAGCAGTGAACGGGTTGGGGGGGGCCACGAGCAGTACGTC.

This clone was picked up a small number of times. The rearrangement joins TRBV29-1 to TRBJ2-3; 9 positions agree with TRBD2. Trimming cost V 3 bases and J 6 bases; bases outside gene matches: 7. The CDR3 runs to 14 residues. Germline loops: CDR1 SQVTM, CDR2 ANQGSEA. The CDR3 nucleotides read TGCAGCGTTGAGGCAGCGGGGGGAGGGGATACGCAGTATTTT. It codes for CSVEAAGGGDTQYF.

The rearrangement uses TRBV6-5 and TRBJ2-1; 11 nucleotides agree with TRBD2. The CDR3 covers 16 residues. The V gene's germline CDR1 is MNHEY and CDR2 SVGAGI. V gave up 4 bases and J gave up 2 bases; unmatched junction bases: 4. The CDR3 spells CASSSTSGGPYNEQFF. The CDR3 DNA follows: TGTGCCAGCAGTTCCACTAGCGGGGGTCCCTACAATGAGCAGTTCTTC.